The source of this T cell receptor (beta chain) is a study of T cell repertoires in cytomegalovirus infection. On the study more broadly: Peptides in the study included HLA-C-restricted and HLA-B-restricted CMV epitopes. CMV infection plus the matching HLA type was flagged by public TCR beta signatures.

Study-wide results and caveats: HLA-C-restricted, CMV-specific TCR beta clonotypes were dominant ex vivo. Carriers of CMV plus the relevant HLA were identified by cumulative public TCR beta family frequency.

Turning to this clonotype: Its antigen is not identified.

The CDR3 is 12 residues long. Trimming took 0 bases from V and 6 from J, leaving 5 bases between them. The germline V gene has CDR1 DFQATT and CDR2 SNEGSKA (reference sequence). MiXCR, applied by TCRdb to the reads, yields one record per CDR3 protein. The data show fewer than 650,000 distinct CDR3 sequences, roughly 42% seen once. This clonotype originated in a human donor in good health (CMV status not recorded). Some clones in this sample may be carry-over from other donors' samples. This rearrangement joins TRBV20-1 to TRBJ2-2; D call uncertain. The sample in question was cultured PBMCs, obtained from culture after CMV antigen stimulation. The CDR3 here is CSARDVAGELFF. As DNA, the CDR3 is TGCAGTGCTAGAGATGTGGCCGGGGAGCTGTTTTTT.